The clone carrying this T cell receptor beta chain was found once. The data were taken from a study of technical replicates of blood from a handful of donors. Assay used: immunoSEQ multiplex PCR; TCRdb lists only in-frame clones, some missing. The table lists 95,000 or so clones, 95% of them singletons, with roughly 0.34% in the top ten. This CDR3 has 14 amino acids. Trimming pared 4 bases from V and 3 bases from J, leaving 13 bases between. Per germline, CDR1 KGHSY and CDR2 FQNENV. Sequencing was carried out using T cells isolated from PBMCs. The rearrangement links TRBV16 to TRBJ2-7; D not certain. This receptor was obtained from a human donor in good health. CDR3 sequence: CASSPGGAIYEQYF. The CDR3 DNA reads TGTGCCAGCAGCCCCGGCGGCGCTATCTACGAGCAGTACTTC.